This T cell receptor (beta chain) was profiled in a study of T cell responses to AZD1222 COVID-19 vaccine. The repertoire was sequenced with immunoSEQ multiplex PCR; TCRdb's copy has only in-frame clones and lacks some. Counted here are fewer than 150,000 clones, 70% to 90% occurring once; the ten biggest clones make up roughly 5%. The CDR3 consists of 16 residues. From germline, CDR1 is SQVTM and CDR2 ANQGSEA. Trimming pared 3 bases from V and 5 bases from J, leaving 22 bases between. This clonotype originated in an adult in good health. Sequencing used peripheral blood, obtained on day 0 of AZD1222 vaccination. The genes are TRBV29-1 and TRBJ1-2; possible D gene TRBD1, 5 bases. DNA for the CDR3: TGCAGCGTTGATTCAGGGCAGGGCATAGGATTTTATGGCTACACCTTC. Protein product: CSVDSGQGIGFYGYTF. The full variable domain, its missing parts supplied by reference TRBV29-1 and TRBJ1-2, is SAVISQKPSRDICQRGTSLTIQCQVDSQVTMMFWYRQQPGQSLTLIATANQGSEATYESGFVIDKFPISRPNLTFSTLTVSNMSPEDSSIYLCSVDSGQGIGFYGYTFGSGTRLTVV.